The T cell receptor (beta chain) under discussion was sequenced for a study of control samples from healthy donors and cancer patients. The repertoire was sequenced with immunoSEQ multiplex PCR; TCRdb's copy has only in-frame clones and lacks some. This sample has 69,000 or so clones, with roughly 93% found just once. The sequence was obtained from a woman in her thirties in good health. Material: blood.

CDR3 nucleotides: TGTGCCAGCCTAAAAGGCGAGGGAGGCACTGAAGCTTTCTTT. Encoded protein: CASLKGEGGTEAFF. The gene calls are TRBV2 and TRBJ1-1, with D hard to call. Germline V gives CDR1 SNHLY, CDR2 FYNNEI. CDR3 length: 14 amino acids. V lost 8 bases, J lost 4 bases, and 17 bases lay in between. Based on the CDR3 plus reference TRBV2 and TRBJ1-1, the full variable domain is EPEVTQTPSHQVTQMGQEVILRCVPISNHLYFYWYRQILGQKVEFLVSFYNNEISEKSEIFDDQFSVERPDGSNFTLKIRSTKLEDSAMYFCASLKGEGGTEAFFGQGTRLTVV.